A single sample is the source of the 8 T cell receptor beta chains below, sequenced in a study of T cell responses to AZD1222 COVID-19 vaccine. The assay was immunoSEQ multiplex PCR, and TCRdb's table has in-frame clones only and misses some. The sample comprises tens of thousands of clones, about four fifths of which are singletons, and about 6.3% rests with the top ten. The specimen was peripheral blood, collected 28 days after the second AZD1222 dose. The receptors stem from an adult who received the AZD1222 COVID-19 vaccine.

The rearrangement joins TRBV5-1 to TRBJ1-1, with TRBD1 matching over 9 bases. This CDR3 region has 15 residues. V trimming: 2 bases; J trimming: 1 base; junction bases outside the gene matches: 3. The V gene's germline CDR1 is SGHRS and CDR2 YFSETQ. The CDR3 loop reads CASSFLQGANTEAFF. CDR3 nucleotide sequence: TGCGCCAGCAGCTTCCTACAGGGGGCGAACACTGAAGCTTTCTTT. Based on the CDR3 plus reference TRBV5-1 and TRBJ1-1, the full variable domain is KAGVTQTPRYLIKTRGQQVTLSCSPISGHRSVSWYQQTPGQGLQFLFEYFSETQRNKGNFPGRFSGRQFSNSRSEMNVSTLELGDSALYLCASSFLQGANTEAFFGQGTRLTVV.

CDR3 amino acids: CSARDRVAETQYF. The CDR3 DNA sequence: TGCAGCGCCCGGGACAGGGTCGCGGAGACCCAGTACTTC. The rearrangement uses TRBV29-1 and TRBJ2-5; the match to TRBD1 covers 9 bases. CDR3 length equals 13 residues. V gave up 7 bases and J gave up 5 bases; unmatched junction bases: 8. Germline lookup yields CDR1 SQVTM and CDR2 ANQGSEA.

This chain links TRBV4-3 with TRBJ2-7, with TRBD2 matching over 7 bases. The V gene end was trimmed by 1 base and the J gene end by 2 bases; junction bases not matched to a gene: 5. CDR1 is LGHNA, CDR2 YSLEER, per germline. This CDR3 is 15 amino acids long. DNA of the CDR3: TGCGCCAGCAGCCAAGCTCTAGCGGAGACCTACGAGCAGTACTTC. Its protein is CASSQALAETYEQYF.

The chain links TRBV4-2 to TRBJ1-5; no clear D gene. V was cut by 0 bases and J by 0 bases, with 6 bases left in between. Germline V gene data show CDR1 as LGHNA and CDR2 as YNFKEQ. The CDR3 contains 15 residues. CDR3 amino acids: CASSQEYASNQPQHF. In DNA form, the CDR3 reads TGTGCCAGCAGCCAAGAATACGCTAGCAATCAGCCCCAGCATTTT.

This clone was counted only a few times. This chain joins TRBV4-1 and TRBJ1-2, with 10 bases lining up with TRBD1. Germline CDR1 reads MGHRA; CDR2 reads YSYEKL. This CDR3 is built from 15 residues. Trimming at V came to 3 bases and at J to 7 bases, leaving 8 bases not matched to a gene. The CDR3 DNA is TGCGCCAGCAGCCATCCCGCCGGGACAGGGGCTGGCTACACCTTC. Translation gives CASSHPAGTGAGYTF.

This clone has a single count. The same CDR3 arises from other DNA sequences in this sample as well. The rearrangement links TRBV28 to TRBJ2-1; D not certain. The germline gives CDR1 MDHEN, CDR2 SYDVKM. V was pared by 2 bases and J by 4 bases, with 3 bases between. The CDR3 has 12 residues. The CDR3 nucleotides read TGTGCCAGCAGTTTACTTTACAATGAGCAGTTCTTC. Its protein product is CASSLLYNEQFF.

This clone was seen a handful of times. The chain combines TRBV12-3 or TRBV12-4 with TRBJ1-3; D is uncertain. Trimming removed 8 bases at V and 4 bases at J, with 12 bases between. The CDR3 length is 13 residues. CDR3 nucleotide sequence: TGTGCCAGCGGACGCGATTTCGGAAACACCATATATTTT. This sequence encodes CASGRDFGNTIYF.

This clone was detected only once. This chain joins TRBV5-1 and TRBJ1-6; no clear D. Per germline, CDR1 SGHRS and CDR2 YFSETQ. There are 17 residues in the CDR3. Trimming cost V 0 bases and J 0 bases, with 10 bases left between them. Written as DNA, the CDR3 is TGCGCCAGCAGCTTGGGAGTCGTCGACTCCTATAATTCACCCCTCCACTTT. This gives the protein CASSLGVVDSYNSPLHF.